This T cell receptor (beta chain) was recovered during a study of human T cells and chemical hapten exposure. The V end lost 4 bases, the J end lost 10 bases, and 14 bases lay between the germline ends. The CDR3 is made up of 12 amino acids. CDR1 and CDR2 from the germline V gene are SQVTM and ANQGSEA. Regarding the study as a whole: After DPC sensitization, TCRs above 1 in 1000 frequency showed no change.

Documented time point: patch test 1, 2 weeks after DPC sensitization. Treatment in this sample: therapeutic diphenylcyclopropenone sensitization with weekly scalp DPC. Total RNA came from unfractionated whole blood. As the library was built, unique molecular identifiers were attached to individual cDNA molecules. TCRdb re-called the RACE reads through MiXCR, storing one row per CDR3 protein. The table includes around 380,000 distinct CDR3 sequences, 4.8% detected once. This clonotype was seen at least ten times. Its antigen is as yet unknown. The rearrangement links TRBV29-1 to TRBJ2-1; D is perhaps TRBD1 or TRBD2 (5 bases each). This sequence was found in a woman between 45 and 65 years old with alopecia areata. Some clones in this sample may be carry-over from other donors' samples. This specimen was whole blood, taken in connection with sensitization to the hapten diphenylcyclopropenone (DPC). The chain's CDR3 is CSVAGPMAEQFF. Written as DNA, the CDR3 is TGCAGCGTTGCGGGACCTATGGCGGAGCAGTTCTTC.